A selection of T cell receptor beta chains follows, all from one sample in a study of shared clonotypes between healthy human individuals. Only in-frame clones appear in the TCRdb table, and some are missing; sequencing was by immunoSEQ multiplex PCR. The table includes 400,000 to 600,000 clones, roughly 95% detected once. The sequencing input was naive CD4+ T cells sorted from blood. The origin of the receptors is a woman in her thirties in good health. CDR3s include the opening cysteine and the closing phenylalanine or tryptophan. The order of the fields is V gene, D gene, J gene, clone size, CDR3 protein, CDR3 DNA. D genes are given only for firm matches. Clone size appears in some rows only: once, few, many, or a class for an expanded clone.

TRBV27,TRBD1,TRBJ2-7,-,CASSWDRGPYEQYF,TGTGCCAGCAGCTGGGACAGGGGCCCTTACGAGCAGTACTTC
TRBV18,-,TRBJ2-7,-,CASSPVSGFYEQYF,TGTGCCAGCTCACCGGTCTCAGGGTTTTACGAGCAGTACTTC
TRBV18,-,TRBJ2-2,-,CASSPPTGTAIDGELFF,TGTGCCAGCTCACCACCCACAGGAACAGCTATAGACGGGGAGCTGTTTTTT
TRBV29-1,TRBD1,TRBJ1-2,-,CSAGTGGSYTF,TGCAGCGCCGGGACAGGGGGCTCGTACACCTTC
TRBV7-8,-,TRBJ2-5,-,CASSRFLVGQQETQYF,TGTGCCAGCAGCCGATTTCTCGTCGGACAGCAAGAGACCCAGTACTTC
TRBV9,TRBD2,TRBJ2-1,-,CASSGRISGRSLGYNEQFF,TGTGCCAGCAGCGGACGTATAAGCGGGAGGTCTCTTGGCTACAATGAGCAGTTCTTC
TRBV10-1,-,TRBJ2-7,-,CASSESAPHEQYF,TGCGCCAGCAGTGAGTCTGCCCCGCACGAGCAGTACTTC
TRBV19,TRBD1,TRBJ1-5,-,CASMDRASNQPQHF,TGTGCCAGTATGGACAGGGCAAGCAATCAGCCCCAGCATTTT
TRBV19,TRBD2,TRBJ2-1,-,CASSRTSVANEQFF,TGTGCCAGTAGTCGGACTAGCGTCGCCAATGAGCAGTTCTTC
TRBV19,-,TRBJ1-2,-,CASSSIRDEHYGYTF,TGTGCCAGTAGTAGCATCCGGGACGAGCACTATGGCTACACCTTC
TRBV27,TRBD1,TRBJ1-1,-,CASGLQGGTEAFF,TGTGCCAGCGGATTACAGGGGGGAACTGAAGCTTTCTTT
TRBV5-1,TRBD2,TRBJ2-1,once,CASGPSAGGPYNEQFF,TGCGCCAGCGGTCCCTCAGCGGGAGGGCCCTACAATGAGCAGTTCTTC
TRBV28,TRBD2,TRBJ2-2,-,CASSKRERYTGELFF,TGTGCCAGCAGTAAGCGGGAGAGGTACACCGGGGAGCTGTTTTTT
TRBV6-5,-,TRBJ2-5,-,CASRNSSETQYF,TGTGCCAGCAGAAACAGTTCGGAGACCCAGTACTTC
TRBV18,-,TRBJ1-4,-,CASSPRDLEKLFF,TGTGCCAGCTCACCACGGGACCTTGAAAAACTGTTTTTT
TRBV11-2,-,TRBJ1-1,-,CASSFWGNTEAFF,TGTGCCAGCAGCTTTTGGGGGAACACTGAAGCTTTCTTT
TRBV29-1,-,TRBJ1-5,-,CSVEDQDSNQPQHF,TGCAGCGTTGAAGATCAGGACAGCAATCAGCCCCAGCATTTT
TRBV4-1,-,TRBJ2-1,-,CASRVGGSTYNEQFF,TGCGCCAGCAGGGTAGGGGGTTCAACCTACAATGAGCAGTTCTTC
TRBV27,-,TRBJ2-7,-,CASSSQGDPLYEQYF,TGTGCCAGCAGTTCACAGGGAGATCCTCTCTACGAGCAGTACTTC
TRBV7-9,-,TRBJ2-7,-,CASSFELYEQYF,TGTGCCAGCAGCTTCGAGTTATACGAGCAGTACTTC
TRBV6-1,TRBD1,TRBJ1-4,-,CASSEGQGEKLFF,TGTGCCAGCAGTGAAGGACAGGGTGAAAAACTGTTTTTT
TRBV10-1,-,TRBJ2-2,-,CASKGGDRTGELFF,TGCGCCAGCAAAGGCGGTGACAGAACCGGGGAGCTGTTTTTT
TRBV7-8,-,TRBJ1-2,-,CASRGGHGYTF,TGTGCCAGCCGAGGAGGCCATGGCTACACCTTC
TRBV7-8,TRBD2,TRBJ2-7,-,CASSLTSGAYEQYF,TGTGCCAGCAGCTTAACTAGCGGGGCCTACGAGCAGTACTTC
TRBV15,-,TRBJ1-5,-,CATSRDVRGNQPQHF,TGTGCCACCAGCAGAGATGTAAGGGGGAATCAGCCCCAGCATTTT
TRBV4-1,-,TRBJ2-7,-,CASSPNGAFPYEQYF,TGCGCCAGCAGCCCTAATGGGGCCTTCCCCTACGAGCAGTACTTC
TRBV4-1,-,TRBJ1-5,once,CASSPGTAASNQPQHF,TGCGCCAGCAGCCCTGGAACGGCCGCGTCCAATCAGCCCCAGCATTTT
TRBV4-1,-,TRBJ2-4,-,CASMGVGTKNIQYF,TGCGCCAGCATGGGGGTGGGCACCAAAAACATTCAGTACTTC
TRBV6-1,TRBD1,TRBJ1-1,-,CAISEAGTGRAEAFF,TGTGCCATCAGTGAAGCCGGGACAGGGAGGGCTGAAGCTTTCTTT
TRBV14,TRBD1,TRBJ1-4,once,CASSQRTGLELFF,TGTGCCAGCAGCCAACGGACAGGGCTTGAACTGTTTTTT
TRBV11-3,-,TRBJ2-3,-,CASSLSGPPTDTQYF,TGTGCCAGCAGCTTGAGCGGCCCCCCCACAGATACGCAGTATTTT
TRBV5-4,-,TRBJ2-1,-,CASSYGLDNEQFF,TGTGCCAGCAGCTACGGACTCGACAATGAGCAGTTCTTC
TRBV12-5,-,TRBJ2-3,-,CASGTTGTLPRGDTDTQYF,TGTGCTAGTGGCACTACCGGGACTCTACCCCGCGGGGACACAGATACGCAGTATTTT
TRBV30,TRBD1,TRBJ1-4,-,CAWSRTGGANEKLFF,TGTGCCTGGAGTCGCACAGGGGGCGCAAATGAAAAACTGTTTTTT
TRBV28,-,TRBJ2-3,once,CASSSPGIPADTQYF,TGTGCCAGCAGTTCCCCAGGGATTCCAGCAGATACGCAGTATTTT
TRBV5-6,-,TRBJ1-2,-,CASSRQARYGYTF,TGTGCCAGCAGCCGACAGGCCCGCTATGGCTACACCTTC
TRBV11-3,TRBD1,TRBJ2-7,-,CASSLAGTGAHEQYF,TGTGCCAGCAGCTTAGCCGGGACAGGGGCTCACGAGCAGTACTTC
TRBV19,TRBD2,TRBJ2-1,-,CASSILAGRNEQFF,TGTGCCAGTAGTATATTAGCGGGACGGAATGAGCAGTTCTTC
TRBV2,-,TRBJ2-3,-,CASSKETYTDTQYF,TGTGCCAGCAGTAAGGAGACTTACACAGATACGCAGTATTTT
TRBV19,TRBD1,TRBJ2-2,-,CASTRGTVGLNTGELFF,TGTGCCAGTACCCGAGGGACAGTTGGGTTGAACACCGGGGAGCTGTTTTTT
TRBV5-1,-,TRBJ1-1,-,CASSLVDSSQAAFF,TGCGCCAGCAGCTTGGTGGATAGCTCACAGGCAGCTTTCTTT
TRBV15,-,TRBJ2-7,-,CATSREGRYEQYF,TGTGCCACCAGCAGAGAAGGACGCTACGAGCAGTACTTC
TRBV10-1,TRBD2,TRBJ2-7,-,CAEAASGRYTYEQYF,TGCGCCGAAGCCGCCAGCGGGAGGTACACCTACGAGCAGTACTTC
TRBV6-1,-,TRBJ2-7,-,CASSEALPSADLYEQYF,TGTGCCAGCAGTGAAGCGCTTCCTAGCGCGGACCTCTACGAGCAGTACTTC
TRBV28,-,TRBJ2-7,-,CASSPTPIYEQYF,TGTGCCAGCAGCCCGACCCCTATCTACGAGCAGTACTTC
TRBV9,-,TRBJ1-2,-,CASSVEEGYGYTF,TGTGCCAGCAGCGTTGAGGAGGGGTATGGCTACACCTTC
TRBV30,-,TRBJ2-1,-,CAWSKGSSYNEQFF,TGTGCCTGGAGTAAGGGGAGCTCCTACAATGAGCAGTTCTTC
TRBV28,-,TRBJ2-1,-,CASSFPPRQSSYNEQFF,TGTGCCAGCAGTTTCCCCCCTAGACAGAGCTCCTACAATGAGCAGTTCTTC